Reported below is one TCR beta chain. Its antigen is unidentified. These data come from a study of beta chain features in type 1 diabetes. About the research overall: Healthy donors resembled patients in age, gender and cell yields. Broader study findings: Type 1 diabetes patients had fewer VDJ junction insertions and more deletions. Compared to healthy donors, patients appeared to have naive, central memory and Treg TCRB repertoires that were more alike. Amplification by PCR could prefer shorter templates, with the same effect in patients and controls.

The study reverse transcribed the entire isolated RNA, so it sequenced expressed TCRB transcripts. The assay was immunoSEQ multiplex PCR, and TCRdb's table has in-frame clones only and misses some. The sample records nearly 250,000 clones, around 68% being singletons. The receptor comes from a man aged 25-40 years in good health. Sequenced input: naive CD4+ T cells from blood.

Here the CDR3 reads CASRLAGNTGELFF. In DNA, the CDR3 is TGTGCCTCCCGACTAGCAGGGAACACCGGGGAGCTGTTTTTT. This sequence joins TRBV30 and TRBJ2-2, with 7 positions matching TRBD2. The CDR3 runs 14 residues. V dropped 7 bases and J dropped 1; count of bases not matched to a gene: 6. Per the germline V gene, CDR1 is GTSNPN and CDR2 is SVGIG (reference sequence).